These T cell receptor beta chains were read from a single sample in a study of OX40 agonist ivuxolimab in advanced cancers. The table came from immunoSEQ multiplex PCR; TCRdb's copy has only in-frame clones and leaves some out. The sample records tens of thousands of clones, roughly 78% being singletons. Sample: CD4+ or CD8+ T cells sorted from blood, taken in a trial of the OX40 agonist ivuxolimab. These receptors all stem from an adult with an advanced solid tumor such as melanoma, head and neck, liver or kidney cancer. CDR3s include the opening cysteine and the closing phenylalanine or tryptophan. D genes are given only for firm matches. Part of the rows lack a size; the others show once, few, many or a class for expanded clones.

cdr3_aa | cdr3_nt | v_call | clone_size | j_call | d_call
CASRRSRVDGQPQHF | TGCGCCAGCAGACGAAGCAGGGTGGATGGGCAGCCCCAGCATTTT | TRBV10-2 | . | TRBJ1-5 | .
CASSETRGGRISPEAFF | TGTGCCAGCAGTGAGACCCGGGGGGGGCGAATCTCTCCTGAAGCTTTCTTT | TRBV6-1 | . | TRBJ1-1 | .
CASSQAGPRPDTGELFF | TGCGCCAGCAGCCAGGCCGGACCCCGTCCGGACACCGGGGAGCTGTTTTTT | TRBV4-3 | . | TRBJ2-2 | .
CASSLFGVLGTDTQYF | TGTGCCAGCAGCTTGTTTGGGGTCTTGGGCACAGATACGCAGTATTTT | TRBV5-5 | . | TRBJ2-3 | .
CASSFSGKETDTQYF | TGTGCCAGCAGTTTTAGCGGGAAAGAGACAGATACGCAGTATTTT | TRBV27 | . | TRBJ2-3 | TRBD2
CSVASLGDEKLFF | TGCAGCGTCGCGTCCTTAGGGGATGAAAAACTGTTTTTT | TRBV29-1 | . | TRBJ1-4 | .
CASSLAKAGRDEKLFF | TGTGCCAGCAGCTTAGCTAAAGCAGGGAGGGACGAAAAACTGTTTTTT | TRBV7-9 | . | TRBJ1-4 | .
CASSLRDRDNEQFF | TGTGCCAGCAGCCTCCGGGACAGGGACAATGAGCAGTTCTTC | TRBV7-8 | . | TRBJ2-1 | TRBD1
CASSRPNPEGQPQHF | TGTGCCAGCAGCCGTCCAAACCCCGAGGGGCAGCCCCAGCATTTT | TRBV28 | . | TRBJ1-5 | .
CASTLGGIGEKLFF | TGTGCCAGCACTTTGGGGGGGATTGGTGAAAAACTGTTTTTT | TRBV7-6 | . | TRBJ1-4 | .
CASSSESYNSPLHF | TGTGCCAGCAGTAGTGAATCCTATAATTCACCCCTCCACTTT | TRBV6-1 | . | TRBJ1-6 | .
CASSSLAGLQETQYF | TGTGCCAGCAGTTCCCTAGCGGGGCTCCAAGAGACCCAGTACTTC | TRBV27 | . | TRBJ2-5 | TRBD2
CAMPSGGRPNSPLHF | TGTGCCATGCCTTCCGGGGGCCGGCCTAATTCACCCCTCCACTTT | TRBV2 | once | TRBJ1-6 | .
CASSRGTEGDLGEKLFF | TGTGCCAGCAGCCGAGGGACCGAGGGGGATCTGGGTGAAAAACTGTTTTTT | TRBV5-4 | . | TRBJ1-4 | .
CASSATGGFEKLFF | TGTGCCAGCAGCGCGACAGGAGGATTTGAAAAACTGTTTTTT | TRBV9 | . | TRBJ1-4 | .
CASSTFVAAANGNEQFF | TGCGCCAGCAGTACCTTTGTTGCGGCGGCCAATGGGAATGAGCAGTTCTTC | TRBV5-1 | . | TRBJ2-1 | .
CASSPGTGGVRNTEAFF | TGTGCCAGCAGTCCCGGGACAGGGGGAGTTAGGAACACTGAAGCTTTCTTT | TRBV27 | . | TRBJ1-1 | TRBD1
CASSAGIQNTEAFF | TGTGCCAGCAGCGCAGGGATACAAAACACTGAAGCTTTCTTT | TRBV11-2 | few | TRBJ1-1 | .
CASSIGLVNTEAFF | TGTGCCAGTAGTATAGGACTGGTGAACACTGAAGCTTTCTTT | TRBV19 | . | TRBJ1-1 | .
CASSILAGVSYEQYF | TGTGCCAGTAGTATCTTGGCAGGGGTGTCCTACGAGCAGTACTTC | TRBV19 | . | TRBJ2-7 | .
CASSFLYRTDTQYF | TGTGCCAGCAGCTTTCTATATCGCACAGATACGCAGTATTTT | TRBV7-8 | . | TRBJ2-3 | .
CATSRTGGLEDTQYF | TGTGCCACCTCGAGAACAGGGGGGCTTGAAGATACGCAGTATTTT | TRBV6-4 | . | TRBJ2-3 | TRBD1
CASSPWGGRAKRDIQYF | TGTGCCAGCAGCCCTTGGGGCGGGAGGGCGAAACGGGACATTCAGTACTTC | TRBV7-2 | . | TRBJ2-4 | TRBD2
CASSLADSSKQETQYF | TGTGCCAGCAGCTTAGCCGACTCCAGCAAGCAAGAGACCCAGTACTTC | TRBV7-9 | . | TRBJ2-5 | .
CASTGQTMNTEAFF | TGTGCCAGCACGGGACAGACCATGAACACTGAAGCTTTCTTT | TRBV2 | . | TRBJ1-1 | TRBD1
CASSTGANTGELFF | TGTGCCAGCTCCACGGGGGCAAACACCGGGGAGCTGTTTTTT | TRBV18 | . | TRBJ2-2 | .
CASWESGDMNTEAFF | TGCGCCAGCTGGGAATCCGGGGACATGAACACTGAAGCTTTCTTT | TRBV5-1 | . | TRBJ1-1 | .
CASSQGAPGRTYEQYF | TGCGCCAGCAGCCAAGGGGCTCCAGGGCGGACCTACGAGCAGTACTTC | TRBV4-1 | . | TRBJ2-7 | .
CASSQPDRNSPLHF | TGCGCCAGCAGCCAACCGGACAGAAATTCACCCCTCCACTTT | TRBV4-3 | . | TRBJ1-6 | .
CAWSGDGRGTEAFF | TGTGCCTGGAGTGGGGACGGACGCGGGACTGAAGCTTTCTTT | TRBV30 | . | TRBJ1-1 | .
CASSDGTSGGEQYF | TGTGCCAGCAGTGACGGGACTAGCGGAGGCGAGCAGTACTTC | TRBV6-1 | . | TRBJ2-7 | TRBD2
CASSLPGAGNEKLFF | TGTGCCAGCAGTTTACCCGGGGCGGGTAATGAAAAACTGTTTTTT | TRBV27 | . | TRBJ1-4 | .
CASSITGVGQYF | TGTGCCAGCAGCATCACAGGGGTTGGGCAGTACTTC | TRBV14 | . | TRBJ2-7 | TRBD1
CASRRSSYNEQFF | TGTGCCAGTAGGAGAAGTTCATACAATGAGCAGTTCTTC | TRBV19 | . | TRBJ2-1 | .
CASSISSRVGTEAFF | TGTGCCAGTAGTATAAGCAGCAGGGTGGGGACTGAAGCTTTCTTT | TRBV19 | . | TRBJ1-1 | .
CASSAARGGYGYTF | TGTGCCAGCAGTGCTGCCAGGGGAGGCTATGGCTACACCTTC | TRBV6-1 | . | TRBJ1-2 | .
CASSLTVQGPPYYEQYF | TGCGCCAGCAGCTTGACGGTACAGGGACCCCCCTATTACGAGCAGTACTTC | TRBV5-1 | . | TRBJ2-7 | .
CASSLGQGADTQYF | TGCGCCAGCAGCCTTGGACAGGGGGCAGATACGCAGTATTTT | TRBV5-1 | once | TRBJ2-3 | TRBD1
CASSFSGGYGYTF | TGTGCCAGCAGCTTTTCAGGCGGCTATGGCTACACCTTC | TRBV11-2 | . | TRBJ1-2 | .
CASSPRGGADTGELFF | TGTGCCAGCAGCCCAAGGGGGGGCGCCGACACCGGGGAGCTGTTTTTT | TRBV14 | . | TRBJ2-2 | .
CASSARGMAGSSYNEQFF | TGTGCCAGCAGCGCAAGGGGTATGGCGGGGAGCTCCTACAATGAGCAGTTCTTC | TRBV9 | . | TRBJ2-1 | .
CASSASRGRDQPQHF | TGTGCCAGCAGTGCATCAAGGGGGCGCGATCAGCCCCAGCATTTT | TRBV6-1 | . | TRBJ1-5 | TRBD1
CATSRVVKEVKNCFF | . | TRBV15 | . | TRBJ1-4 | .
CASSSGQGSYGYTF | TGTGCCAGCAGCTCTGGACAGGGTAGCTATGGCTACACCTTC | TRBV5-4 | few | TRBJ1-2 | TRBD1
CASSRQGAFNYGYTF | TGTGCCAGCAGCAGACAGGGGGCCTTCAACTATGGCTACACCTTC | TRBV5-1 | . | TRBJ1-2 | TRBD1
CASRPDGETQYF | TGTGCCAGCCGGCCCGACGGAGAGACCCAGTACTTC | TRBV18 | . | TRBJ2-5 | .
CASSPRTGAYEQYF | TGCGCCAGCAGCCCGAGGACAGGGGCCTACGAGCAGTACTTC | TRBV5-1 | . | TRBJ2-7 | TRBD1
CASSVEGGGANVLTF | TGTGCCAGCAGTGTGGAGGGAGGTGGGGCCAACGTCCTGACTTTC | TRBV2 | . | TRBJ2-6 | .
CASSPDRLSSYEQYF | TGTGCCAGCAGCCCGGACAGATTAAGCTCCTACGAGCAGTACTTC | TRBV11-2 | . | TRBJ2-7 | .
CASSFQGEGTDTQYF | TGCGCCAGCAGCTTCCAGGGGGAGGGGACAGATACGCAGTATTTT | TRBV5-1 | . | TRBJ2-3 | .
CASNSLAAKGTQYF | TGTGCCAGCAATTCACTAGCGGCCAAGGGGACCCAGTACTTC | TRBV2 | . | TRBJ2-5 | TRBD2
CASSLDIVETQYF | TGCGCCAGCAGCTTGGATATCGTGGAGACCCAGTACTTC | TRBV5-1 | few | TRBJ2-5 | .
CASSLEQNTEAFF | TGTGCCAGCAGCTTAGAGCAGAACACTGAAGCTTTCTTT | TRBV11-2 | . | TRBJ1-1 | .
CASSRDSEAFF | TGCGCCAGCAGCCGGGACAGTGAAGCTTTCTTT | TRBV10-1 | . | TRBJ1-1 | TRBD1
CASGLGIDRGLTANQPQHF | TGTGCTAGTGGTTTGGGGATCGACAGGGGACTTACCGCTAATCAGCCCCAGCATTTT | TRBV12-5 | . | TRBJ1-5 | TRBD1